This is a list of T cell receptor beta chains from one sample in a study of cytomegalovirus exposure and HLA in healthy donors. Profiled with immunoSEQ multiplex PCR; TCRdb holds only in-frame clones, not every one. The sample includes about 220,000 clones, roughly 88% seen only once; the top ten take roughly 3%. The sequenced sample consisted of PBMCs. These receptor sequences come from a woman between 18 and 29 years old in good health and CMV-seronegative. Both conserved end residues are part of each CDR3. The D gene is left open where the match is weak. Expanded clones get a size class; other rows say once, few or many, or leave the size out.

clone size	J gene	V gene	D gene	CDR3 protein	CDR3 DNA
-	TRBJ2-7	TRBV4-2	TRBD1	CASSSTGGYEQYF	TGTGCCAGCAGCTCCACAGGGGGCTACGAGCAGTACTTC
-	TRBJ2-3	TRBV2	TRBD2	CASTDPAWGGTDTQYF	TGTGCCAGCACCGACCCCGCTTGGGGGGGGACAGATACGCAGTATTTT
-	TRBJ2-6	TRBV4-2	-	CASSQDLSTGANVLTF	TGTGCCAGCAGCCAAGATCTGAGTACTGGGGCCAACGTCCTGACTTTC
-	TRBJ2-1	TRBV28	-	CASSSGGGYNEQFF	TGTGCCAGCAGTTCAGGGGGAGGCTACAATGAGCAGTTCTTC
-	TRBJ2-1	TRBV7-2	TRBD1	CASSFGTDYNEQFF	TGTGCCAGCAGCTTCGGGACAGATTACAATGAGCAGTTCTTC
-	TRBJ1-3	TRBV4-1	TRBD1	CASSQVRTSGQGDGNTIYF	TGCGCCAGCAGCCAAGTTCGGACTTCTGGACAGGGAGATGGAAACACCATATATTTT
-	TRBJ1-2	TRBV6-1	TRBD1	CAASSAGGYGYTF	TGTGCCGCCTCGTCTGCAGGGGGCTATGGCTACACCTTC
-	TRBJ1-1	TRBV25-1	-	CASGGGLNTEAFF	TGTGCCAGCGGCGGGGGCTTGAACACTGAAGCTTTCTTT
-	TRBJ2-7	TRBV7-9	-	CASSSGLNYEQYF	TGTGCCAGCAGCTCAGGACTAAACTACGAGCAGTACTTC
-	TRBJ1-2	TRBV28	TRBD1	CASSFDGRGLRGYTF	TGTGCCAGCAGTTTCGATGGCAGGGGGCTTCGTGGCTACACCTTC
-	TRBJ2-7	TRBV10-1	TRBD1	CASSEAIQGVHEQYF	TGCGCCAGCAGTGAGGCGATTCAGGGGGTCCACGAGCAGTACTTC
-	TRBJ2-7	TRBV5-5	TRBD1	CASSLVNRGRGTYEQYF	TGTGCCAGCAGCTTGGTTAACAGGGGGCGTGGGACCTACGAGCAGTACTTC
-	TRBJ1-5	TRBV27	TRBD1	CASSNRGLGQPQHF	TGTGCCAGCAGTAACAGGGGGCTAGGGCAGCCCCAGCATTTT
-	TRBJ2-7	TRBV28	-	CASSAGLREQYF	TGTGCCAGCAGTGCGGGACTTCGCGAGCAGTACTTC
-	TRBJ1-1	TRBV5-1	-	CASSLGGSMNTEAFF	TGCGCCAGCAGCTTGGGCGGAAGCATGAACACTGAAGCTTTCTTT
-	TRBJ2-7	TRBV14	-	CASSWGLGYEQYF	TGTGCCAGCAGCTGGGGACTCGGCTACGAGCAGTACTTC
once	TRBJ1-2	TRBV28	TRBD1	CASREVGTGYGYTF	TGTGCCAGCAGGGAAGTCGGGACAGGCTATGGCTACACCTTC
-	TRBJ2-7	TRBV6-6	TRBD1	CASSSTRTGRDEQYF	TGTGCCAGCAGTTCCACCCGGACAGGAAGGGACGAGCAGTACTTC
-	TRBJ2-7	TRBV5-1	TRBD2	CASRGGLAGGLLGEQYF	TGCGCCAGCAGGGGGGGACTAGCGGGAGGCCTACTGGGCGAGCAGTACTTC
-	TRBJ2-1	TRBV29-1	TRBD1	CSVPGGTYNEQFF	TGCAGCGTTCCAGGGGGTACCTACAATGAGCAGTTCTTC
-	TRBJ1-2	TRBV27	-	CASSPGGVAYGYTF	TGTGCCAGCAGTCCGGGGGGCGTTGCCTATGGCTACACCTTC
-	TRBJ1-2	TRBV29-1	-	CSVPDPKQGYYGYTF	TGCAGCGTTCCGGACCCCAAACAGGGCTACTATGGCTACACCTTC
-	TRBJ2-7	TRBV2	-	CASSEALSGTYEQYF	TGTGCCAGCAGTGAAGCGCTCAGCGGAACCTACGAGCAGTACTTC
-	TRBJ1-2	TRBV6-5	-	CASSYSTGWEGYTF	TGTGCCAGCAGTTACTCCACAGGGTGGGAGGGCTACACCTTC
-	TRBJ2-3	TRBV7-2	-	CASSLGGLITDTQYF	TGTGCCAGCAGCTTAGGGGGACTGATCACAGATACGCAGTATTTT
few	TRBJ2-5	TRBV5-1	-	CASVPVAGMGETQYF	TGCGCCAGCGTTCCAGTGGCAGGGATGGGAGAGACCCAGTACTTC
once	TRBJ2-1	TRBV5-1	TRBD2	CASSWISGSNNEQFF	TGCGCCAGCAGCTGGATTAGCGGGAGTAACAATGAGCAGTTCTTC
-	TRBJ2-5	TRBV5-1	-	CASSSGPEETQYF	TGCGCCAGCAGCTCCGGTCCTGAAGAGACCCAGTACTTC
-	TRBJ2-2	TRBV19	-	CASRSYSNTGELFF	TGTGCCAGTAGATCCTACTCGAACACCGGGGAGCTGTTTTTT
-	TRBJ2-7	TRBV7-2	-	CASSLALGGRTYEQYF	TGTGCCAGCAGCTTAGCGCTTGGAGGAAGAACCTACGAGCAGTACTTC
-	TRBJ2-7	TRBV6-6	-	CASTRGSYEQYF	TGTGCCAGCACCCGAGGCTCCTACGAGCAGTACTTC
-	TRBJ2-5	TRBV5-4	-	CASSRSGGRQETQYF	TGTGCCAGCAGCCGGTCCGGGGGGCGCCAAGAGACCCAGTACTTC